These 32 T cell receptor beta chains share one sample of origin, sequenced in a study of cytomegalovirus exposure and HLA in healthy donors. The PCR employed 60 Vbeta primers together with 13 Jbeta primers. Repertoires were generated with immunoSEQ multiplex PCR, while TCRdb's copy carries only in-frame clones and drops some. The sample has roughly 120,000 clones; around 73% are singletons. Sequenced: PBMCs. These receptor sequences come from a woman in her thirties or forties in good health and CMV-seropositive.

CDR3 coding DNA: TGTGCCAGCAGCTACCGACAGGTTAATGAGCAGTTCTTC. As protein: CASSYRQVNEQFF. The V gene is TRBV11-3, the J gene TRBJ2-1, with TRBD1 as a possible D gene (6 bases). With 4 bases removed from V and 7 bases from J, the gap between germline ends came to 11 bases. Germline V CDR1 and CDR2: SGHNT, YENEEA. CDR3 length: 13 residues.

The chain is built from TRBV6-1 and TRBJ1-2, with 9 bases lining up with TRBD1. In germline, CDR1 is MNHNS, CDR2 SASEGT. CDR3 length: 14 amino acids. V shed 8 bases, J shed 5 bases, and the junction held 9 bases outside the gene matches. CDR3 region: CASCQDRGRYGYTF. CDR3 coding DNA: TGTGCCAGCTGTCAGGACAGGGGTCGATATGGCTACACCTTC.

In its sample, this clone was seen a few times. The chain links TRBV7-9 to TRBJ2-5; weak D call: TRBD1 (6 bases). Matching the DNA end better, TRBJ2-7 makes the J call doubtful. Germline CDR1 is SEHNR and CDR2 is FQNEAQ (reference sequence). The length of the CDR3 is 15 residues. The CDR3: CASSLIVQGTYEQYF. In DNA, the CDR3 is TGTGCCAGCAGCTTAATAGTACAGGGAACCTACGAGCAGTACTTC.

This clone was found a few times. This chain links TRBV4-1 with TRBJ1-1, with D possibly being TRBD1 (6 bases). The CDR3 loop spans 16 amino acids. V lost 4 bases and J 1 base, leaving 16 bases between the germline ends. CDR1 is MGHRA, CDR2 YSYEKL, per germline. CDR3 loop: CASSRLEAGANTEAFF. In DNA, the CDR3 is TGCGCCAGCAGCCGCCTCGAGGCGGGGGCGAACACTGAAGCTTTCTTT.

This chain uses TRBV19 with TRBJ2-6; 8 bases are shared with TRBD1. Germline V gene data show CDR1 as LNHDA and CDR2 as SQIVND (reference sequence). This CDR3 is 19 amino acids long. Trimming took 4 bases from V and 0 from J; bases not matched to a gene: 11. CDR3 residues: CASSSRGRGQTSGANVLTF. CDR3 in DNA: TGTGCCAGTAGTAGCCGGGGCAGGGGGCAAACCTCTGGGGCCAACGTCCTGACTTTC.

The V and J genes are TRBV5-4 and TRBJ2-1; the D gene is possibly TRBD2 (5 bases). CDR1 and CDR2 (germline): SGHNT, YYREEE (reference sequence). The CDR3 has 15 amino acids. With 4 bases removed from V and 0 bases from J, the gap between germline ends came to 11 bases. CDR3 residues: CASSGLLSSYNEQFF. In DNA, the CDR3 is TGTGCCAGCAGCGGACTGCTGAGCTCCTACAATGAGCAGTTCTTC. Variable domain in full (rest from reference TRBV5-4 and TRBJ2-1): ETGVTQSPTHLIKTRGQQVTLRCSSQSGHNTVSWYQQALGQGPQFIFQYYREEENGRGNFPPRFSGLQFPNYSSELNVNALELDDSALYLCASSGLLSSYNEQFFGPGTRLTVL.

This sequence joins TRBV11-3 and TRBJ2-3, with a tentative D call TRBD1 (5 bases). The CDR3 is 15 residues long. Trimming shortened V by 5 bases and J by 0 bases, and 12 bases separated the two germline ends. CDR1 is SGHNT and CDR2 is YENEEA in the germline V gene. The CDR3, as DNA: TGTGCCAGCAGCCCTCAGGGTACTAGCACAGATACGCAGTATTTT. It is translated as CASSPQGTSTDTQYF.

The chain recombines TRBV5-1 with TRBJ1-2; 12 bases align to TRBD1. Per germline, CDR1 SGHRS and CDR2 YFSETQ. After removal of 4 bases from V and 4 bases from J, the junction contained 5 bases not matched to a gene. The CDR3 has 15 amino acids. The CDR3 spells CASSPGTGGGYGYTF. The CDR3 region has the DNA TGCGCCAGCAGCCCCGGGACAGGGGGCGGCTATGGCTACACCTTC.

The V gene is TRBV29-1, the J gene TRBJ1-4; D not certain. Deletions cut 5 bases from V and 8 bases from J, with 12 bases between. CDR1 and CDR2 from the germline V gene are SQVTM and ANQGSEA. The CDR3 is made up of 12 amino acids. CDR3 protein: CSVWVAEEKLFF. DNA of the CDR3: TGCAGCGTTTGGGTTGCGGAAGAAAAACTGTTTTTT. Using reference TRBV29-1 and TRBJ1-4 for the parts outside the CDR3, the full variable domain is SAVISQKPSRDICQRGTSLTIQCQVDSQVTMMFWYRQQPGQSLTLIATANQGSEATYESGFVIDKFPISRPNLTFSTLTVSNMSPEDSSIYLCSVWVAEEKLFFGSGTQLSVL.

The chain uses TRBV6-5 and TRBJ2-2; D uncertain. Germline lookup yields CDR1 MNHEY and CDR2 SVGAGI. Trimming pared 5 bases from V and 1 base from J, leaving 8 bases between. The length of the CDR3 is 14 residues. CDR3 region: CASSPTMNTGELFF. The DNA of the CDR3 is TGTGCCAGCAGTCCGACAATGAACACCGGGGAGCTGTTTTTT.

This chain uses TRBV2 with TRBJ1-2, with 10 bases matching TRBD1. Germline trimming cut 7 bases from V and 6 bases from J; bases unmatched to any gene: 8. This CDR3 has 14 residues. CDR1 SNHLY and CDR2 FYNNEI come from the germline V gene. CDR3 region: CASTLDRGNDGYTF. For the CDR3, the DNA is TGTGCCAGCACTCTGGACAGGGGGAACGATGGCTACACCTTC. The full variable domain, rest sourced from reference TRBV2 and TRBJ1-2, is EPEVTQTPSHQVTQMGQEVILRCVPISNHLYFYWYRQILGQKVEFLVSFYNNEISEKSEIFDDQFSVERPDGSNFTLKIRSTKLEDSAMYFCASTLDRGNDGYTFGSGTRLTVV.

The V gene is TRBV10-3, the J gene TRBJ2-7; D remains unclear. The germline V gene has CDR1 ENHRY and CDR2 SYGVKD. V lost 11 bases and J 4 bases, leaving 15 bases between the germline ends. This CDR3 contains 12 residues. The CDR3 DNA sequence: TGTGCCGCCGGCAGGAATTCATACGAGCAGTACTTC. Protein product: CAAGRNSYEQYF.

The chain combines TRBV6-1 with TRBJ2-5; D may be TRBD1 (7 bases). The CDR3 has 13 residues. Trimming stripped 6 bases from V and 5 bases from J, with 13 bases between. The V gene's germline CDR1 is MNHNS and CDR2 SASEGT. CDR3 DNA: TGTGCCAGCAGGGAGACAGGGAGGGAGACCCAGTACTTC. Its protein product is CASRETGRETQYF.

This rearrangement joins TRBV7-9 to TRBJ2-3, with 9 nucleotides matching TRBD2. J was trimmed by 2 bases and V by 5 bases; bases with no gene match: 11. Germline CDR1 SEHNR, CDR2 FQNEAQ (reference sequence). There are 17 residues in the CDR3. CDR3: CASSPLSAGGNTDTQYF. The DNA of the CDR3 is TGTGCCAGCAGCCCACTTTCAGCGGGGGGCAACACAGATACGCAGTATTTT.

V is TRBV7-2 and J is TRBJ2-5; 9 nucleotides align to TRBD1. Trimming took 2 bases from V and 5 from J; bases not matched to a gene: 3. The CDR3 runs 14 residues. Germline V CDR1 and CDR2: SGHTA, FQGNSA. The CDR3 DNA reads TGTGCCAGCAGCTTATTTGGGACAGGGGAGACCCAGTACTTC. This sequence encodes CASSLFGTGETQYF.

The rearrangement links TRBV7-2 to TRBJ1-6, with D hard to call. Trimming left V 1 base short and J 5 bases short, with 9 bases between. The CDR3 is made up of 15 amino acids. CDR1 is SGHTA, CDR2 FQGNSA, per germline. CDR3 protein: CASSLGRQDNSPLHF. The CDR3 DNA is TGTGCCAGCAGCTTAGGCCGCCAGGATAATTCACCCCTCCACTTT.

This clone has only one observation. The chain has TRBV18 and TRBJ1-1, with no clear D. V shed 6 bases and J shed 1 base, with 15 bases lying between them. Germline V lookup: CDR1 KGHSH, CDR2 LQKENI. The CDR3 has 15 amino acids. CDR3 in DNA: TGTGCCAGCTCCGGCGGAGGTAGGGCGAACACTGAAGCTTTCTTT. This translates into CASSGGGRANTEAFF.

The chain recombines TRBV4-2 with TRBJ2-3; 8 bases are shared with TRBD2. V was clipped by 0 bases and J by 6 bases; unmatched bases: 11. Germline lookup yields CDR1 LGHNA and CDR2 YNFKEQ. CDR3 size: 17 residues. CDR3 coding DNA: TGTGCCAGCAGCCAAGATATGGGCGGGGGGCGTGCGGATACGCAGTATTTT. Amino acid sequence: CASSQDMGGGRADTQYF.

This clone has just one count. CDR3 protein: CASSPTDREGYTF. The CDR3 coding sequence is TGTGCCAGCAGTCCTACAGACAGGGAGGGCTACACCTTC. This chain uses TRBV27 with TRBJ1-2; 7 positions match TRBD1. This CDR3 has 13 residues. Germline V CDR1 and CDR2: MNHEY, SMNVEV (reference sequence). V was pared by 5 bases and J by 8 bases, with 8 bases of the junction left unmatched.

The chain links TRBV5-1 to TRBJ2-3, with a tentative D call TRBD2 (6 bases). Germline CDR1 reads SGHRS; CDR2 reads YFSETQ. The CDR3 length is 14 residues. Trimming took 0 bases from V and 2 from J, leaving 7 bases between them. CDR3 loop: CASSLGGVTDTQYF. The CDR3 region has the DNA TGCGCCAGCAGCTTGGGCGGGGTCACAGATACGCAGTATTTT. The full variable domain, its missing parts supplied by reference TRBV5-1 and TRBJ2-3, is KAGVTQTPRYLIKTRGQQVTLSCSPISGHRSVSWYQQTPGQGLQFLFEYFSETQRNKGNFPGRFSGRQFSNSRSEMNVSTLELGDSALYLCASSLGGVTDTQYFGPGTRLTVL.

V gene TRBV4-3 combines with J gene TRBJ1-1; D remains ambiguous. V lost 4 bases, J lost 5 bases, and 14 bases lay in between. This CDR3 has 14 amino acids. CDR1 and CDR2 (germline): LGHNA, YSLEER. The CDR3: CASSLAPGGTEAFF. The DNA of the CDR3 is TGCGCCAGCAGCCTAGCCCCGGGTGGGACTGAAGCTTTCTTT.

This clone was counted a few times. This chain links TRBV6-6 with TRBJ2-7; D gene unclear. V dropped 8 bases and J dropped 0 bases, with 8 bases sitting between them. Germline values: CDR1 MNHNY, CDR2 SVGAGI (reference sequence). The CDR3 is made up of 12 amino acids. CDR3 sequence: CASGQSSYEQYF. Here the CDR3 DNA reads TGTGCCAGCGGCCAATCCTCCTACGAGCAGTACTTC.

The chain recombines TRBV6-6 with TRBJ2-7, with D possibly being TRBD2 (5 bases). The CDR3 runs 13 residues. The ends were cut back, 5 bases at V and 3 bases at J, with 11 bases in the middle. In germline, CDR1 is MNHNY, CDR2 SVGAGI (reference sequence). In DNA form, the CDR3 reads TGTGCCAGCAGTAACCCGGCGGGCTACGAGCAGTACTTC. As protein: CASSNPAGYEQYF.

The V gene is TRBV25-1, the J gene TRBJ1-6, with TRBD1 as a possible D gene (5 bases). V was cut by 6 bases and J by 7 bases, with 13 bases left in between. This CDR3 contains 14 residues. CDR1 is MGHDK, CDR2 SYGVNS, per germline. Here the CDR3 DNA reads TGTGCCAGCAGGGTGGGGGGTCTCAATTCACCCCTCCACTTT. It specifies CASRVGGLNSPLHF.

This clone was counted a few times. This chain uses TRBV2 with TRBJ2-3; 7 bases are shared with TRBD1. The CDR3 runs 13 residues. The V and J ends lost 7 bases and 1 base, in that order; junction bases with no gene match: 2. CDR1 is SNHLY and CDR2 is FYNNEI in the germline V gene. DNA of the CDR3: TGTGCCAGCATTCAGGGGGGCACAGATACGCAGTATTTT. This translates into CASIQGGTDTQYF.

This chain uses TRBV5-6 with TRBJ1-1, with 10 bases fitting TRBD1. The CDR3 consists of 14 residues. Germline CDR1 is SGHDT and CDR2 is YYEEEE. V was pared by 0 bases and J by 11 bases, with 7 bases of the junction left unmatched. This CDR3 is CASSLEGTGVYAFF. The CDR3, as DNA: TGTGCCAGCAGCTTGGAGGGGACAGGGGTCTATGCTTTCTTT.

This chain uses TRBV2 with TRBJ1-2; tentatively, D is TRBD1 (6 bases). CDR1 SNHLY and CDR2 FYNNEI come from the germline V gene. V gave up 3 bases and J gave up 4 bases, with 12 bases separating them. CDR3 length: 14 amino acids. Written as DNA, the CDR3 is TGTGCCAGCAGTGATGCAGGGGCGGGCTATGGCTACACCTTC. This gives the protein CASSDAGAGYGYTF. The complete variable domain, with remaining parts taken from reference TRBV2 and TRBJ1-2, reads EPEVTQTPSHQVTQMGQEVILRCVPISNHLYFYWYRQILGQKVEFLVSFYNNEISEKSEIFDDQFSVERPDGSNFTLKIRSTKLEDSAMYFCASSDAGAGYGYTFGSGTRLTVV.

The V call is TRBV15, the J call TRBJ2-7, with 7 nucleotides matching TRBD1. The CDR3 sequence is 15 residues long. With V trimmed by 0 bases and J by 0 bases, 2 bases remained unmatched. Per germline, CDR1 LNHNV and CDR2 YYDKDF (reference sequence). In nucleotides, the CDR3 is TGTGCCACCAGCAGAGAGCCAGGGGGCTCCTACGAGCAGTACTTC. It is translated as CATSREPGGSYEQYF.

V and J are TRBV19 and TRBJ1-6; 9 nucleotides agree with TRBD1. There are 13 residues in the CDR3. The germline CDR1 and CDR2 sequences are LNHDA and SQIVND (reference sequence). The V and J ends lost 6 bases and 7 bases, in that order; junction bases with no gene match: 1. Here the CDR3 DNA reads TGTGCCAGTAGGACAGGGGGGAATTCACCCCTCCACTTT. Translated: CASRTGGNSPLHF.

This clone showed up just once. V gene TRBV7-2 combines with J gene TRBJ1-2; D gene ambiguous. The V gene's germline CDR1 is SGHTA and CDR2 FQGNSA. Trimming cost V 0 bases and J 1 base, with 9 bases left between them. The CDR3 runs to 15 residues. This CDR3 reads CASSLAWEINYGYTF. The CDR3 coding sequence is TGTGCCAGCAGCTTAGCGTGGGAGATTAACTATGGCTACACCTTC.

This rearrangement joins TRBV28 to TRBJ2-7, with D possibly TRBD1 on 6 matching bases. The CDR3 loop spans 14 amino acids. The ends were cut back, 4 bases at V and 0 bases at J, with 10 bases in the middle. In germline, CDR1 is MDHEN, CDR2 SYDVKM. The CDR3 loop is CASSSQGSSYEQYF. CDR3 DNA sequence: TGTGCCAGCAGTTCTCAGGGGAGCTCCTACGAGCAGTACTTC.

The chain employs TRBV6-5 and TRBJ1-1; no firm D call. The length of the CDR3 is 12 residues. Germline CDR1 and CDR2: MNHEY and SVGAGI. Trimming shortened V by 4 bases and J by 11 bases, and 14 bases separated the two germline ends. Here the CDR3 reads CASSFSLGVAFF. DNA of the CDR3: TGTGCCAGCAGTTTTTCGCTGGGAGTCGCTTTCTTT.